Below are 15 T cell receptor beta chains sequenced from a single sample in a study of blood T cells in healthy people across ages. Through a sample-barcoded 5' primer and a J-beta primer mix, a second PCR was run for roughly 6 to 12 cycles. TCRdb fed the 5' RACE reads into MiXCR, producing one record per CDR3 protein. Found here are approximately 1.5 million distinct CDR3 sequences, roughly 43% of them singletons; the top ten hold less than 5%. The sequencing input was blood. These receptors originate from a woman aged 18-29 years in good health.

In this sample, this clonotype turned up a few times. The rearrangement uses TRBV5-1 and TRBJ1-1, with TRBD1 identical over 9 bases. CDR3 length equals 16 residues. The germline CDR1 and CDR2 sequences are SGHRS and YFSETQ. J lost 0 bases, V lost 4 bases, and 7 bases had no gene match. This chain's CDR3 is CASSPGTGFMNTEAFF. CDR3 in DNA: TGCGCCAGCAGCCCAGGGACAGGGTTTATGAACACTGAAGCTTTCTTT. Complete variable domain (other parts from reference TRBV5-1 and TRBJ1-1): KAGVTQTPRYLIKTRGQQVTLSCSPISGHRSVSWYQQTPGQGLQFLFEYFSETQRNKGNFPGRFSGRQFSNSRSEMNVSTLELGDSALYLCASSPGTGFMNTEAFFGQGTRLTVV.

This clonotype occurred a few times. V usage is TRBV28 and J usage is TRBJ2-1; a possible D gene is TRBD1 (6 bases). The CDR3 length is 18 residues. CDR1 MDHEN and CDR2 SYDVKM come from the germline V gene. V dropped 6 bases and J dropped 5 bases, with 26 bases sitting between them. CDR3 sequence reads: CASSPLTETGVANNEQFF. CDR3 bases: TGTGCCAGCAGCCCTTTGACGGAGACAGGAGTAGCGAACAATGAGCAGTTCTTC. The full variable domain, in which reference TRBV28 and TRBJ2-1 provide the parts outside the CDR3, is DVKVTQSSRYLVKRTGEKVFLECVQDMDHENMFWYRQDPGLGLRLIYFSYDVKMKEKGDIPEGYSVSREKKERFSLILESASTNQTSMYLCASSPLTETGVANNEQFFGPGTRLTVL.

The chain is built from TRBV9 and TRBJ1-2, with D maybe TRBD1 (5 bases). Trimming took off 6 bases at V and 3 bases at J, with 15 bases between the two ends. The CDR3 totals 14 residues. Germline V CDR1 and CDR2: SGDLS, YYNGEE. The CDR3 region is CASTPGGSDYGYTF. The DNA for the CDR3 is TGTGCCAGCACCCCGGGGGGTTCGGACTATGGCTACACCTTC.

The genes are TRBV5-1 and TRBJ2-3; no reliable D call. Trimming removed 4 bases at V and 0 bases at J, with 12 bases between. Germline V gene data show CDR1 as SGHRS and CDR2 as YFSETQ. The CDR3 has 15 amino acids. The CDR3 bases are TGCGCCAGCAGCATCAAGCCTCCGAGCACAGATACGCAGTATTTT. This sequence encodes CASSIKPPSTDTQYF.

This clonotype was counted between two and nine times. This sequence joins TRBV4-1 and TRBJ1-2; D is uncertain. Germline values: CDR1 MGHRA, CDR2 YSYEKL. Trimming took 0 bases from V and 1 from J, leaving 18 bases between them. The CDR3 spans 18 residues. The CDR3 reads CASSQEELAVDFNYGYTF. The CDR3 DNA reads TGCGCCAGCAGCCAAGAAGAACTAGCTGTCGACTTTAACTATGGCTACACCTTC.

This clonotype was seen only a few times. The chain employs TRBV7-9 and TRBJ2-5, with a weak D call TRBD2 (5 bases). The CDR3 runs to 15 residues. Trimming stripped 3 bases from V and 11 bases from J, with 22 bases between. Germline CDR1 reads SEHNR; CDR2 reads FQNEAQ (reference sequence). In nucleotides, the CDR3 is TGTGCCAGCAGCTTTAGTGGACTGAATACTATCCAGCAGTACTTC. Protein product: CASSFSGLNTIQQYF.

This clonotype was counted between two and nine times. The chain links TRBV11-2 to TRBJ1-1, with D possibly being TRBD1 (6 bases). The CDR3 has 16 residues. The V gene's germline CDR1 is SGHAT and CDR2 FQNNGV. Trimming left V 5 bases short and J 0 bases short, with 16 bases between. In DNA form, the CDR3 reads TGTGCCAGCAGCCCACCCATAAGGGGGGTGAACACTGAAGCTTTCTTT. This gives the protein CASSPPIRGVNTEAFF.

In nucleotides, the CDR3 is TGTGCCAGCAGTCCCTCGACAGATAACTATGGCTACACCTTC. Encoded protein: CASSPSTDNYGYTF. The V and J genes are TRBV6-1 and TRBJ1-2; TRBD1 might be the D (5 bases). There are 14 residues in the CDR3. Germline lookup yields CDR1 MNHNS and CDR2 SASEGT. V was clipped by 5 bases and J by 1 base, with 11 bases between them.

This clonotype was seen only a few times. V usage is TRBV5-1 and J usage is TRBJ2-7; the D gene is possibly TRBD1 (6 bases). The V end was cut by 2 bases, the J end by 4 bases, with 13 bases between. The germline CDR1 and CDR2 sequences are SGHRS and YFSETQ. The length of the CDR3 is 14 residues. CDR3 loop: CASSFTGYEYEQYF. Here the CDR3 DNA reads TGCGCCAGCAGCTTTACAGGGTATGAGTACGAGCAGTACTTC.

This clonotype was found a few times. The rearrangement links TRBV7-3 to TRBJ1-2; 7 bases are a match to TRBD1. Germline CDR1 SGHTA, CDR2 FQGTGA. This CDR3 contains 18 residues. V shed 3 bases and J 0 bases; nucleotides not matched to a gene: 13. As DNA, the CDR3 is TGTGCCAGCAGCTTGACCCCGGGACAGACCTTTGCTAACTATGGCTACACCTTC. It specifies CASSLTPGQTFANYGYTF. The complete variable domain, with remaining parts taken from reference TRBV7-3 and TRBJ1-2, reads GAGVSQTPSNKVTEKGKYVELRCDPISGHTALYWYRQSLGQGPEFLIYFQGTGAADDSGLPNDRFFAVRPEGSVSTLKIQRTERGDSAVYLCASSLTPGQTFANYGYTFGSGTRLTVV.

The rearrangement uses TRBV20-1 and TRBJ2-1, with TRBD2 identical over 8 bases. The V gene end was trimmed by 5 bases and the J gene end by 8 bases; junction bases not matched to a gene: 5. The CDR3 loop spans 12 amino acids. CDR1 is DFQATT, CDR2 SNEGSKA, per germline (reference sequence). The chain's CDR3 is CSAVGLAHEQFF. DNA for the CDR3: TGCAGTGCTGTTGGACTAGCCCATGAGCAGTTCTTC.

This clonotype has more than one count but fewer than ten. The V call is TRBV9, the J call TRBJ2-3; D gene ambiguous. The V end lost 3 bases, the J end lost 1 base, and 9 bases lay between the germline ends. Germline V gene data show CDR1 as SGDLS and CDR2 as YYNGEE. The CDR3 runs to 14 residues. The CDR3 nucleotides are TGTGCCAGCAGCGACATGCAGGGCACAGATACGCAGTATTTT. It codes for CASSDMQGTDTQYF.

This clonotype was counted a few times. CDR3 in amino acids: CASSPQPTNEKLFF. The CDR3 nucleotides read TGTGCCAGCAGCCCTCAACCAACTAATGAAAAACTGTTTTTT. The V gene is TRBV7-2, the J gene TRBJ1-4; D gene ambiguous. The germline V and J ends were trimmed by 5 bases and 0 bases, with 7 bases remaining between them. The CDR3 runs to 14 residues. Per the germline V gene, CDR1 is SGHTA and CDR2 is FQGNSA.

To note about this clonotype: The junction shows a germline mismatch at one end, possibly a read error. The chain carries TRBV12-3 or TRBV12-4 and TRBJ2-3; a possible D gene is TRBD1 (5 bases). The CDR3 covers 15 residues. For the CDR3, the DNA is TGTGCCAGCAGTCTCCGGACACCAAGCACAGATACGGAGTATTTT. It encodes CASSLRTPSTDTEYF.

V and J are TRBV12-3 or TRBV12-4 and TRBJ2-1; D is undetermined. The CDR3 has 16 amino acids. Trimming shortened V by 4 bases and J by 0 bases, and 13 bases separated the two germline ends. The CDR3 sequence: CASSSSTPNSYNEQFF. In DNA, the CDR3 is TGTGCCAGCAGTTCCTCGACTCCCAACTCCTACAATGAGCAGTTCTTC.